Included here is one T cell receptor beta chain sequence, with context. Its antigen is unidentified. Treatment described: roughly 11-day PBMC culture with coronavirus spike peptide pools or control peptides (ViraFEST assay). ViraFEST expanded antigen-specific T cells with peptide pools, then sequenced TCRs. With roughly 10 ug/ml peptide pools and approximately 10 IU/ml IL-2, PBMCs were cultured at some 2 million per well. This sample was taken from a study of vaccination and CD4 T cells after COVID-19. Study-level information: Researchers treated cells with overlapping spike peptides taken from SARS-CoV-2, HCoV-NL63, HCoV-OC43 and HCoV-229E.

An Oncomine TCR Beta short-read assay was used to sequence the DNA from cultured CD4+ T cells. DNA came from CD4+ T cells after culture. TCRdb recomputed calls from the PCR reads with MiXCR, one row per CDR3 protein. The sample records 7,000 to 9,000 distinct CDR3 sequences, approximately 56% being singletons. This specimen was cultured CD4+ T cells from blood, taken after SARS-CoV-2 vaccination. The origin of this receptor is a human donor with COVID-19.

The CDR3 is CSARDQLAQETQYF. The CDR3 nucleotides are TGCAGTGCTAGAGATCAGCTAGCCCAAGAGACCCAGTACTTC. The chain combines TRBV20-1 with TRBJ2-5; TRBD2 might be the D (5 bases). The germline V gene has CDR1 DFQATT and CDR2 SNEGSKA (reference sequence). CDR3 length: 14 residues. Between the trimmed V and J ends, which lost 0 bases and 1 base, there was a span of 9 bases.